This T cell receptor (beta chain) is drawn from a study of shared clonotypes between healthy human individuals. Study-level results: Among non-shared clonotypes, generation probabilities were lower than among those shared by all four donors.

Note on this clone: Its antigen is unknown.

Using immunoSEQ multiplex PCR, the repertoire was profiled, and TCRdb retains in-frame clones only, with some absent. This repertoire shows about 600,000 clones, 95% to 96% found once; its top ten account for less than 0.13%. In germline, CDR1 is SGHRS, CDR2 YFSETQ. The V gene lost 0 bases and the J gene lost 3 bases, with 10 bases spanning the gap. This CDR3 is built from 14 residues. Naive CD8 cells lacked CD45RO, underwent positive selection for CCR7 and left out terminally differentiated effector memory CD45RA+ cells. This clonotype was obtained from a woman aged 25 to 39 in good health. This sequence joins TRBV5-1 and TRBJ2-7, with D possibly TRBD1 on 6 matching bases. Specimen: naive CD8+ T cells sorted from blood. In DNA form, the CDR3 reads TGCGCCAGCAGCTTGGGCCGAGGGGGCTACGAGCAGTACTTC. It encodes CASSLGRGGYEQYF.